The clone carrying this T cell receptor beta chain was seen at least ten times. Time point described: before trial treatment. Each donor was administered nivolumab, ipilimumab, aspirin, low-dose cyclophosphamide and low-dose radiotherapy. Eligibility required advanced solid tumors lacking tumor-infiltrating lymphocytes. This entry comes from a study of low-dose radiotherapy and immunotherapy resistance in tumors. Overall study context: Patients took 300 mg oral aspirin daily for four cycles from cycle 1 day 1.

First-strand cDNA used TRAV- and TRBV-specific primers, covering alpha and beta chains. The authors amplified TCRs for about 20 PCR cycles with a constant-region primer and a V-primer adapter. With in vitro transcription, the isolated mRNA was amplified. TCRdb called the reads again in MiXCR, with one record for every CDR3 protein. The sample includes 85,000 to 95,000 distinct CDR3 sequences, roughly a tenth of them seen just once. The specimen comprised PBMCs, sampled before treatment. The receptor was derived from a male donor with prostate cancer.

In nucleotides, the CDR3 is TGTGCCAGCAGTTCGAAGACAGTCACCTACGAGCAGTACTTC. This translates into CASSSKTVTYEQYF. The rearrangement links TRBV28 to TRBJ2-7, with a weak D call TRBD1 (5 bases). The CDR3 totals 14 residues. V was trimmed by 4 bases and J by 2 bases, leaving 12 bases between them. Germline assignment: CDR1 MDHEN and CDR2 SYDVKM.